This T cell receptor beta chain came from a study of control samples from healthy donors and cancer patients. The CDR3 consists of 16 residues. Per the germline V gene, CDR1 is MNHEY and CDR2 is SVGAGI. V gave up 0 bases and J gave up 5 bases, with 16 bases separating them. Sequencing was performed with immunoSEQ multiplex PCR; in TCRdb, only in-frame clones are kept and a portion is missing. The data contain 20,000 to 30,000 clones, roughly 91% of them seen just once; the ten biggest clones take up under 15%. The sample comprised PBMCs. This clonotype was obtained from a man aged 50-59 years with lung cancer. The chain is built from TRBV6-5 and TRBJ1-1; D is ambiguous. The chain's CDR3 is CASSYSIQRTATEAFF. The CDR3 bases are TGTGCCAGCAGTTACTCAATACAAAGGACGGCGACTGAAGCTTTCTTT.